This TCR beta chain was sequenced for a study of T-cell memory formation after mild COVID-19. One entry per CDR3 protein results from TCRdb running MiXCR on the 5' RACE reads. The sample shows 150,000 to 200,000 distinct CDR3 sequences, roughly 15% of them seen only once. Findings of the study overall: Clones that contracted from day 15 to 85 had balanced CD4/CD8; later expanders were CD4+ biased.

This clonotype was detected once. Its specificity is unknown. From germline, CDR1 is SGHRS and CDR2 YFSETQ. The V end was cut by 3 bases, the J end by 6 bases, with 13 bases between. The CDR3 has 13 amino acids. The rearrangement joins TRBV5-1 to TRBJ2-7; D remains unclear. The receptor was derived from an adult woman who had mild COVID-19 (a few samples of this study predate the infection). Cell type and time point are not known. Sample: PBMCs or a T cell subset sorted from them (not recorded which). The CDR3 loop reads CASSSGRAAEQYF. For the CDR3, the DNA is TGCGCCAGCAGCTCAGGCCGGGCAGCCGAGCAGTACTTC.